Detailed here is one TCR beta chain. Its antigen remains unknown. Primed by a sample-barcoded 5' primer and a J-beta primer mix, a second PCR proceeded for about 7 to 12 cycles. MiXCR was run by TCRdb on the 5' RACE reads, yielding one entry per CDR3 protein. The data show 1,300,000 or so distinct CDR3 sequences, approximately 60% seen once. The germline gives CDR1 DFQATT, CDR2 SNEGSKA (reference sequence). The CDR3 runs to 12 residues. V was trimmed by 0 bases and J by 4 bases, leaving 6 bases between them. The data are from a study of blood T cells in healthy people across ages. Extraction of total RNA produced a minimum of 6 micrograms from each sample. Study-level findings and limits: Per-million-T-cell TCR beta diversity fell roughly linearly with age.

The sequenced sample consisted of blood. The receptor was derived from a man in his late teens or twenties in good health. The gene calls are TRBV20-1 and TRBJ1-1; no reliable D call. In DNA form, the CDR3 reads TGCAGTGCTAGAGAGTCCGTCACTGAAGCTTTCTTT. Translated, it gives CSARESVTEAFF.